The T cell receptor beta chain under discussion was sequenced for a study of T-cell memory formation after mild COVID-19. This clonotype was seen ten or more times. Antigen specificity is unknown. V was clipped by 5 bases and J by 2 bases, with 15 bases between them. This CDR3 has 15 residues. Per the germline V gene, CDR1 is SGHVS and CDR2 is FQNEAQ. Study-wide points: Among CD4+ contracting clones, most were CM and EM, and CD8+ ones EMRA. Within pre-infection memory, some responding clones were found, suggesting cross-reactive memory joined.

5'RACE with constant-segment primers yielded barcoded, UMI-tagged TCR alpha and TCR beta cDNA libraries. TCRdb itself ran the 5' RACE reads through MiXCR, one entry per CDR3 protein. In the table there are 530,000 or so distinct CDR3 sequences, 17% of which are singletons. The sequence derives from an adult woman who had mild COVID-19 (a few samples of this study predate the infection). Cell type and time point are not known. Material: PBMCs or a T cell subset sorted from them (not recorded which). This rearrangement joins TRBV7-8 to TRBJ1-1; D not resolved. CDR3 residues: CASSPRIDINTEAFF. The CDR3 DNA reads as TGTGCCAGCAGCCCGCGAATAGACATTAACACTGAAGCTTTCTTT.